The 30 T cell receptor beta chains below were found in one sample sequenced in a study of blood T cells in healthy people across ages. Using a J-beta primer mix together with a sample-barcoded 5' primer, a second PCR was run for about 6 to 12 cycles. TCRdb re-called the 5' RACE reads through MiXCR, storing one row per CDR3 protein. The sample has 800,000 to 950,000 distinct CDR3 sequences, about 29% seen once. The same specimen was also included in a second study, on T cells of mothers and their children.

Sequencing input: blood. The receptors were sampled from a woman in her forties in good health.

This chain links TRBV5-4 with TRBJ2-3; D is possibly TRBD1 (6 bases). Germline CDR1 reads SGHNT; CDR2 reads YYREEE (reference sequence). This CDR3 is built from 16 residues. Trimming cost V 1 base and J 4 bases, with 16 bases left between them. The CDR3 reads CASSLMRGAGADTQYF. The CDR3 DNA reads TGTGCCAGCAGCTTGATGAGGGGCGCAGGGGCAGATACGCAGTATTTT.

This clonotype was seen only a few times. The rearrangement joins TRBV9 to TRBJ2-5, with TRBD2 matching over 12 bases. Per the germline V gene, CDR1 is SGDLS and CDR2 is YYNGEE. The CDR3 has 16 amino acids. V trimming: 2 bases; J trimming: 2 bases; junction bases outside the gene matches: 4. The chain's CDR3 is CASSVGTSGPQETQYF. The CDR3 nucleotides read TGTGCCAGCAGCGTGGGGACTAGCGGGCCGCAAGAGACCCAGTACTTC.

This clonotype turned up a few times. The genes are TRBV28 and TRBJ1-5, with D maybe TRBD1 (6 bases). CDR3 length: 18 amino acids. Germline CDR1 is MDHEN and CDR2 is SYDVKM. Trimming stripped 5 bases from V and 4 bases from J, with 24 bases between. The CDR3: CASSRNSGAGVWNQPQHF. The CDR3, as DNA: TGTGCCAGCAGTCGTAACTCAGGGGCGGGGGTTTGGAATCAGCCCCAGCATTTT. The variable domain in full, with the rest retrieved from reference TRBV28 and TRBJ1-5, is DVKVTQSSRYLVKRTGEKVFLECVQDMDHENMFWYRQDPGLGLRLIYFSYDVKMKEKGDIPEGYSVSREKKERFSLILESASTNQTSMYLCASSRNSGAGVWNQPQHFGDGTRLSIL.

In this sample, this clonotype turned up a few times. The chain uses TRBV2 and TRBJ1-1, with D maybe TRBD1 (6 bases). CDR3 length: 13 residues. V lost 7 bases and J lost 1, with 10 bases in between. Germline CDR1 SNHLY, CDR2 FYNNEI. The CDR3 reads CASTRQENTEAFF. CDR3 DNA: TGTGCCAGCACTAGACAGGAGAACACTGAAGCTTTCTTT.

Of note for this clonotype: Relative to the germline gene, one junction end is altered; a read error may explain this. This chain uses TRBV12-3 or TRBV12-4 with TRBJ2-7; D is unresolved. CDR3 length: 13 residues. The CDR3 DNA reads as TGTGCCGGCAGTTGGACGGGCTCCTACGAGCAGTACTTC. Amino acids: CAGSWTGSYEQYF.

The chain has TRBV5-1 and TRBJ2-7, with 9 bases that match TRBD1. Germline-derived CDR1 and CDR2 are SGHRS and YFSETQ. V was clipped by 3 bases and J by 0 bases; unmatched bases: 13. This CDR3 region has 18 residues. CDR3 nucleotides: TGCGCCAGCAGCTCATACTCCGGGACAGGGATGGGCTCCTACGAGCAGTACTTC. This codes for CASSSYSGTGMGSYEQYF.

This chain links TRBV4-1 with TRBJ2-1; 7 bases fit TRBD1. This CDR3 has 16 residues. With V trimmed by 4 bases and J by 4 bases, 10 bases remained unmatched. Germline V gene sequence: CDR1 MGHRA, CDR2 YSYEKL. Written as DNA, the CDR3 is TGCGCCAGCAGCCTACACGAGGGGGCAAATTACAATGAGCAGTTCTTC. This gives the protein CASSLHEGANYNEQFF.

This clonotype was picked up a small number of times. The V call is TRBV4-3, the J call TRBJ1-1, with a tentative D call TRBD1 (5 bases). This CDR3 has 14 residues. V shed 0 bases and J shed 4 bases, with 9 bases lying between them. Germline CDR1 and CDR2: LGHNA and YSLEER. CDR3 bases: TGCGCCAGCAGCCAAGAAACAGGCAGCACTGAAGCTTTCTTT. This gives the protein CASSQETGSTEAFF.

The genes are TRBV7-2 and TRBJ2-7, with D tentatively TRBD2 (5 bases). The DNA end is a closer match to TRBJ2-5, so the J assignment may be wrong. The CDR3 has 15 residues. CDR1 is SGHTA and CDR2 is FQGNSA in the germline V gene. CDR3 in DNA: TGTGCCAGCAGCTTAGTAACTGCCCCAAGCGGGACCCAGTACTTC. Its translation is CASSLVTAPSGTQYF.

At least ten counts were recorded for this clonotype. This chain joins TRBV28 and TRBJ1-4; D gene unclear. Trimming shortened V by 2 bases and J by 4 bases, and 14 bases separated the two germline ends. Germline values: CDR1 MDHEN, CDR2 SYDVKM. This CDR3 contains 16 residues. The CDR3 region is CASSLGRSGNNEKLFF. The CDR3 DNA is TGTGCCAGCAGTTTAGGGCGTTCGGGAAATAATGAAAAACTGTTTTTT.

This clonotype has a count of ten or more. The rearrangement uses TRBV4-3 and TRBJ2-1; 9 nucleotides match TRBD1. The CDR3 consists of 17 residues. Trimming cost V 1 base and J 0 bases; bases outside gene matches: 4. From germline, CDR1 is LGHNA and CDR2 YSLEER. CDR3 protein: CASSQGTGASSYNEQFF. Here the CDR3 DNA reads TGCGCCAGCAGCCAAGGGACAGGGGCGAGCTCCTACAATGAGCAGTTCTTC.

This clonotype occurred many times. The genes are TRBV2 and TRBJ2-6; 13 bases are shared with TRBD2. Germline CDR1 SNHLY, CDR2 FYNNEI. The trim removed 1 base at V and 3 bases at J, leaving 9 bases unmatched. The CDR3 is made up of 20 amino acids. The CDR3 DNA follows: TGTGCCAGCAGTGAAGAGATGGTGGGGACTAGCGGGGTTGGGGCCAACGTCCTGACTTTC. It yields the protein CASSEEMVGTSGVGANVLTF.

This clonotype has ten or more counts. V gene TRBV9 combines with J gene TRBJ1-2; 9 positions match TRBD1. Trimming removed 3 bases from V and 3 bases from J; junction bases left unmatched: 6. CDR1 is SGDLS, CDR2 YYNGEE, per germline. The CDR3 is 15 amino acids. The CDR3 sequence: CASSATGGFDYGYTF. The CDR3 region has the DNA TGTGCCAGCAGCGCTACAGGGGGCTTCGACTATGGCTACACCTTC.

The chain links TRBV9 to TRBJ2-3; 10 nucleotides line up with TRBD2. Per germline, CDR1 SGDLS and CDR2 YYNGEE. This CDR3 has 16 residues. Trimming took 1 base from V and 5 from J; bases not matched to a gene: 7. For the CDR3, the DNA is TGTGCCAGCAGCGTATCCAGCGGGGGGGCCGGAGATACGCAGTATTTT. Amino acids: CASSVSSGGAGDTQYF. The full variable domain, with the rest looked up from reference TRBV9 and TRBJ2-3, is DSGVTQTPKHLITATGQRVTLRCSPRSGDLSVYWYQQSLDQGLQFLIQYYNGEERAKGNILERFSAQQFPDLHSELNLSSLELGDSALYFCASSVSSGGAGDTQYFGPGTRLTVL.

This chain links TRBV27 with TRBJ2-3; a possible D gene is TRBD1 (6 bases). The V gene lost 2 bases and the J gene lost 4 bases, with 13 bases spanning the gap. Looked up from germline, CDR1 is MNHEY and CDR2 is SMNVEV (reference sequence). This CDR3 is 15 amino acids long. The DNA for the CDR3 is TGTGCCAGCAGTTTAGGCAACAGGGCCGCAGATACGCAGTATTTT. It encodes CASSLGNRAADTQYF.

The rearrangement links TRBV2 to TRBJ2-1; TRBD2 aligns across 10 bases. The CDR3 has 15 residues. Germline trimming cut 6 bases from V and 10 bases from J; bases unmatched to any gene: 12. Germline loops: CDR1 SNHLY, CDR2 FYNNEI. The CDR3 nucleotides read TGTGCCAGCAGAACAGCGGGGGGGTACACGGGGGAGCAGTTCTTC. Translated, it gives CASRTAGGYTGEQFF.

This clonotype was counted only a few times. The rearrangement joins TRBV4-1 to TRBJ2-5, with 7 bases fitting TRBD2. V shed 3 bases, J shed 2 bases, and the junction held 12 bases outside the gene matches. This CDR3 spans 17 amino acids. Germline V lookup: CDR1 MGHRA, CDR2 YSYEKL. The CDR3 here is CASSHRGLDYTQETQYF. CDR3 nucleotide sequence: TGCGCCAGCAGCCACCGAGGACTAGACTATACTCAAGAGACCCAGTACTTC.

This clonotype has more than one count but fewer than ten. One end of the junction does not line up with germline, which may come from a read error. The chain employs TRBV6-2 or TRBV6-3 and TRBJ1-2; no firm D call. The CDR3 has 13 residues. From germline, CDR1 is MNHEY and CDR2 SVGEGT. CDR3 coding DNA: TGTGCCGGCAGTTATAGTCAGGCCTTTTTGGACACCTTC. It is translated as CAGSYSQAFLDTF.

This clonotype came up many times. This rearrangement joins TRBV20-1 to TRBJ2-7; D not resolved. In germline, CDR1 is DFQATT, CDR2 SNEGSKA (reference sequence). V was clipped by 6 bases and J by 3 bases, with 9 bases between them. There are 11 residues in the CDR3. CDR3 DNA: TGCAGTGCCCCACAAGGCTACGAGCAGTACTTC. Protein product: CSAPQGYEQYF.

This clonotype was observed a handful of times. V usage is TRBV7-2 and J usage is TRBJ1-2; D gene ambiguous. This CDR3 region has 12 residues. V lost 2 bases, J lost 8 bases, and 9 bases lay in between. From germline, CDR1 is SGHTA and CDR2 FQGNSA. The CDR3 sequence is CASSLSGWGYTF. DNA of the CDR3: TGTGCCAGCAGCTTATCGGGATGGGGCTACACCTTC. The full variable domain, completed using reference TRBV7-2 and TRBJ1-2, is GAGVSQSPSNKVTEKGKDVELRCDPISGHTALYWYRQSLGQGLEFLIYFQGNSAPDKSGLPSDRFSAERTGGSVSTLTIQRTQQEDSAVYLCASSLSGWGYTFGSGTRLTVV.

This chain connects TRBV15 to TRBJ1-4; a possible D gene is TRBD1 (6 bases). The V and J ends lost 4 bases and 3 bases respectively, with 12 bases between them. This CDR3 spans 15 amino acids. In germline, CDR1 is LNHNV, CDR2 YYDKDF (reference sequence). The CDR3 DNA is TGTGCCACCAGCACCCTTGGGGGCCCTAATGAAAAACTGTTTTTT. The encoded protein is CATSTLGGPNEKLFF.

The chain carries TRBV28 and TRBJ2-7, with 7 bases that match TRBD1. The ends lost 6 bases at V and 6 bases at J; junction bases unmatched: 8. CDR1 MDHEN and CDR2 SYDVKM come from the germline V gene. CDR3 size: 13 residues. CDR3 nucleotide sequence: TGTGCCAGCAGATATACACAGGGGACCGAGCAGTACTTC. As protein: CASRYTQGTEQYF.

This clonotype appeared a single time. The chain couples TRBV7-2 to TRBJ2-5; maybe TRBD2 (5 bases). Deletions cut 8 bases from V and 2 bases from J, with 15 bases between. Germline-derived CDR1 and CDR2 are SGHTA and FQGNSA. The CDR3 is 14 amino acids. The chain's CDR3 is CASRPALAQETQYF. The CDR3 DNA is TGTGCCAGCCGACCCGCCTTAGCGCAAGAGACCCAGTACTTC.

The CDR3 here is CASSESLSPLHF. The CDR3 DNA reads as TGTGCCAGCAGTGAATCCCTTTCACCCCTCCACTTT. This chain uses TRBV25-1 with TRBJ1-6; no definite D call. V lost 1 base, J lost 9 bases, and 4 bases lay in between. The CDR3 runs 12 residues. From germline, CDR1 is MGHDK and CDR2 SYGVNS.

V gene TRBV4-2 combines with J gene TRBJ2-4; D is ambiguous. The end of the DNA fits TRBJ2-7 better, so the J call may be wrong. In germline, CDR1 is LGHNA, CDR2 YNFKEQ. This CDR3 spans 14 amino acids. The CDR3 nucleotides are TGTGCCAGCAGCCAAGAACCAGACTTCTACGAGCAGTACTTC. Translation gives CASSQEPDFYEQYF.

This clonotype came up a few times. The chain uses TRBV6-6 and TRBJ2-5, with 8 bases fitting TRBD2. With V trimmed by 6 bases and J by 5 bases, 14 bases remained unmatched. There are 16 residues in the CDR3. The germline CDR1 and CDR2 sequences are MNHNY and SVGAGI (reference sequence). The CDR3 protein is CASRTGGVGAMETQYF. The DNA for the CDR3 is TGTGCCAGCAGAACCGGGGGGGTCGGAGCCATGGAGACCCAGTACTTC.

The gene calls are TRBV28 and TRBJ1-5; no firm D call. This CDR3 spans 15 amino acids. Germline CDR1 reads MDHEN; CDR2 reads SYDVKM. Deletions cut 6 bases from V and 0 bases from J, with 12 bases between. CDR3 DNA: TGTGCCAGCAGGCTCCAGAAAATTAGCAATCAGCCCCAGCATTTT. Its protein is CASRLQKISNQPQHF. The variable domain in full, with the rest retrieved from reference TRBV28 and TRBJ1-5, is DVKVTQSSRYLVKRTGEKVFLECVQDMDHENMFWYRQDPGLGLRLIYFSYDVKMKEKGDIPEGYSVSREKKERFSLILESASTNQTSMYLCASRLQKISNQPQHFGDGTRLSIL.

This clonotype was detected only a few times. The rearrangement links TRBV7-9 to TRBJ1-1; D gene unclear. Trimming pared 5 bases from V and 6 bases from J, leaving 16 bases between. Germline assignment: CDR1 SEHNR and CDR2 FQNEAQ (reference sequence). The CDR3 consists of 14 residues. CDR3 sequence reads: CASSPWAEGSEAFF. CDR3 coding DNA: TGTGCCAGCAGCCCTTGGGCCGAGGGCTCTGAAGCTTTCTTT.

In this sample, this clonotype turned up a few times. The chain has TRBV2 and TRBJ2-3, with D tentatively TRBD2 (7 bases). The CDR3 spans 16 residues. The germline V gene has CDR1 SNHLY and CDR2 FYNNEI. The V end was cut by 3 bases, the J end by 4 bases, with 17 bases between. As DNA, the CDR3 is TGTGCCAGCAGTGATTATGCGGGGGCGAGGGCAGATACGCAGTATTTT. It codes for CASSDYAGARADTQYF.

This clonotype was seen a few times. DNA of the CDR3: TGTGCCACCAGCAGAGATCGGGGGGGCGAAGCTTTCTTT. Amino acids: CATSRDRGGEAFF. The chain combines TRBV15 with TRBJ1-1, with TRBD1 as a possible D gene (6 bases). Trimming stripped 0 bases from V and 8 bases from J, with 10 bases between. The CDR3 length is 13 residues. Germline CDR1 and CDR2: LNHNV and YYDKDF (reference sequence).